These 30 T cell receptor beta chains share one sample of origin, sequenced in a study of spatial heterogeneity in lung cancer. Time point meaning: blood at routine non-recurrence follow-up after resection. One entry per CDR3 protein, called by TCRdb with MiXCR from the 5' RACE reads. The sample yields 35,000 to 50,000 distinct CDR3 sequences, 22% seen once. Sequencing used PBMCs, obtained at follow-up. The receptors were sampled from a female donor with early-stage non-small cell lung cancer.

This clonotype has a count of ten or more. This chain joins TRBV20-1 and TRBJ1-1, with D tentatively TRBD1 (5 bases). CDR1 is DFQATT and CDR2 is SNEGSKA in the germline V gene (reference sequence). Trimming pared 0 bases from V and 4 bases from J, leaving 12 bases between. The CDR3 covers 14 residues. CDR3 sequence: CSAREWGLSTEAFF. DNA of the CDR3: TGCAGTGCTAGAGAGTGGGGGTTATCCACTGAAGCTTTCTTT.

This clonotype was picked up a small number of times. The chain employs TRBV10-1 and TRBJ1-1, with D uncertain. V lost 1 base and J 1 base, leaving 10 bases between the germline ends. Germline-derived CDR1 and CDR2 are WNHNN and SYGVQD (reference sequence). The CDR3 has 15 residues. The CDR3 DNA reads TGCGCCAGCAGTGAGTTGGCCGGGTGGAACACTGAAGCTTTCTTT. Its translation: CASSELAGWNTEAFF.

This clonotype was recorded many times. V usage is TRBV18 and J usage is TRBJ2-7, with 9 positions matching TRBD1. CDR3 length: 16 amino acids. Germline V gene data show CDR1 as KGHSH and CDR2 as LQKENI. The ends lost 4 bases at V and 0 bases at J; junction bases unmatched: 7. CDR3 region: CASSRAGTGSSYEQYV. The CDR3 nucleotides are TGTGCCAGCTCACGGGCCGGGACAGGGAGCTCCTACGAGCAGTACGTC.

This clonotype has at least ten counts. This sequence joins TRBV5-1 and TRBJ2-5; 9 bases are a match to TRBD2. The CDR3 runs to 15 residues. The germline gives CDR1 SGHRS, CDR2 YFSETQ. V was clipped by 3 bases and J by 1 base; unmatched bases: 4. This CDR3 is CASSYSGGLQETQYF. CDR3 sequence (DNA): TGCGCCAGCAGCTATAGCGGGGGCCTCCAAGAGACCCAGTACTTC.

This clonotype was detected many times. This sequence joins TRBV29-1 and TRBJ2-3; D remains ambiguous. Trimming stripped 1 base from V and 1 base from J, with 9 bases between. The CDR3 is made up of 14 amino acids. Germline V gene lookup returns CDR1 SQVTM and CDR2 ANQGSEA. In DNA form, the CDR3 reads TGCAGCGTTGAAGGGCCTCAGCGCACAGATACGCAGTATTTT. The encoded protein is CSVEGPQRTDTQYF.

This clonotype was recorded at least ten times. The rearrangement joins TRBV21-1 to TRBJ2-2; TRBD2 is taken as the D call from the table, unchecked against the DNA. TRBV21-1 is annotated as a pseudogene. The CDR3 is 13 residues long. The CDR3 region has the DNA TGTGCCAGCACCGCCGCGGGGTCCGGGGAGCTGTTTTTT. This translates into CASTAAGSGELFF.

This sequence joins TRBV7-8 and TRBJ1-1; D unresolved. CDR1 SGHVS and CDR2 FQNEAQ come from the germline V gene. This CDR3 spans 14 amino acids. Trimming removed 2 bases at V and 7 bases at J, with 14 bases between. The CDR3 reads CASSLNRGGLEAFF. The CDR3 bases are TGTGCCAGCAGCTTAAACCGGGGAGGTCTTGAAGCTTTCTTT.

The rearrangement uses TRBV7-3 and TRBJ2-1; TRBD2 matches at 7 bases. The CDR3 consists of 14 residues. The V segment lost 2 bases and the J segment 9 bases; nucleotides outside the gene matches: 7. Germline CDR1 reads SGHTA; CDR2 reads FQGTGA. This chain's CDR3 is CASSLAAGDREQFF. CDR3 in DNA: TGTGCCAGCAGCTTAGCGGCGGGAGATCGTGAGCAGTTCTTC.

The chain's CDR3 is CASSTRIENTQYF. The CDR3 DNA is TGTGCCAGCAGTACCCGTATCGAAAATACGCAGTATTTT. The rearrangement joins TRBV7-2 to TRBJ2-3; no firm D call. The V end lost 6 bases, the J end lost 7 bases, and 14 bases lay between the germline ends. The CDR3 has 13 residues. CDR1 is SGHTA, CDR2 FQGNSA, per germline.

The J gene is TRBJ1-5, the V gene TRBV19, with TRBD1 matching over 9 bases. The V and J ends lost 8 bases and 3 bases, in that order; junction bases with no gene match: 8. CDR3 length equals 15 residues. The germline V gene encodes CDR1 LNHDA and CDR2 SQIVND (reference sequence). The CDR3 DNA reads TGTGCCAGTTACCCGGGACAGGGAGTCAATCAGCCCCAGCATTTT. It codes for CASYPGQGVNQPQHF. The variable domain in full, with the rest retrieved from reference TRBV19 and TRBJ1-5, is DGGITQSPKYLFRKEGQNVTLSCEQNLNHDAMYWYRQDPGQGLRLIYYSQIVNDFQKGDIAEGYSVSREKKESFPLTVTSAQKNPTAFYLCASYPGQGVNQPQHFGDGTRLSIL.

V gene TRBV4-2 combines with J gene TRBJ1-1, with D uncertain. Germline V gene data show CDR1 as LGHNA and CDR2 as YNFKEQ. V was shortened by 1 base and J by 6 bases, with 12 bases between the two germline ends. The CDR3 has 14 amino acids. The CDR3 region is CASSQGGRRAEAFF. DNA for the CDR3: TGTGCCAGCAGCCAAGGTGGCAGACGCGCTGAAGCTTTCTTT.

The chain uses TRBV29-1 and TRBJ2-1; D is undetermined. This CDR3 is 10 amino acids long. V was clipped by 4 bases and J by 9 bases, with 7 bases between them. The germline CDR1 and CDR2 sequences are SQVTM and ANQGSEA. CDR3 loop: CSVARLEQFF. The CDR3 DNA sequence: TGCAGCGTTGCAAGACTTGAGCAGTTCTTC.

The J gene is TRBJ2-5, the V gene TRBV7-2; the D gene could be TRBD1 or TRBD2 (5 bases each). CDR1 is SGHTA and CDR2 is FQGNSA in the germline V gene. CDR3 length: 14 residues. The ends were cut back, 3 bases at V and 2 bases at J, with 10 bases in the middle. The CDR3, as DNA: TGTGCCAGCAGCTTTGGTGGGGGACAAGAGACCCAGTACTTC. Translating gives CASSFGGGQETQYF.

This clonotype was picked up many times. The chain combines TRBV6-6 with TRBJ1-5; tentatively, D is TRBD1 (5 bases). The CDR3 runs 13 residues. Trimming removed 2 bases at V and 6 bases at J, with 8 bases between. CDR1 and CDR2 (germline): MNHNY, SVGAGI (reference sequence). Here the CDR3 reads CASSYQGGQPQHF. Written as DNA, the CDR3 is TGTGCCAGCAGTTACCAGGGTGGTCAGCCCCAGCATTTT.

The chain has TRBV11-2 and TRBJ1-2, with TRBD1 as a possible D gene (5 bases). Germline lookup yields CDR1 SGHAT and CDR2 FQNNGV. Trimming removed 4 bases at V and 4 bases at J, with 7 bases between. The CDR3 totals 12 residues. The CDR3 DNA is TGTGCCAGCAGCTCGACAGTCTATGGCTACACCTTC. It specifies CASSSTVYGYTF. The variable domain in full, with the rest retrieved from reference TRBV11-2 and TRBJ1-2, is EAGVAQSPRYKIIEKRQSVAFWCNPISGHATLYWYQQILGQGPKLLIQFQNNGVVDDSQLPKDRFSAERLKGVDSTLKIQPAKLEDSAVYLCASSSTVYGYTFGSGTRLTVV.

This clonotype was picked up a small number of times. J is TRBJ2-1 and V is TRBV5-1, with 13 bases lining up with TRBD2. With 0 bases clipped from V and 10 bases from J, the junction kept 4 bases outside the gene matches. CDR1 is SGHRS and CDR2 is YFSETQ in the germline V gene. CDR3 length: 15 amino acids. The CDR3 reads CASSLGLAGGDEQFF. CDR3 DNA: TGCGCCAGCAGCTTGGGACTAGCGGGAGGCGACGAGCAGTTCTTC.

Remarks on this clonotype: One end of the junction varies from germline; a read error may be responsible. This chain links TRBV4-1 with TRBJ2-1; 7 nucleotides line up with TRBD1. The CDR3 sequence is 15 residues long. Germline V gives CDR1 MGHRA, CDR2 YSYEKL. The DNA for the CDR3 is TGCGCGAGCAGCCAATCCGACAGGGCCTACAATGAGCAGTTCTTC. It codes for CASSQSDRAYNEQFF.

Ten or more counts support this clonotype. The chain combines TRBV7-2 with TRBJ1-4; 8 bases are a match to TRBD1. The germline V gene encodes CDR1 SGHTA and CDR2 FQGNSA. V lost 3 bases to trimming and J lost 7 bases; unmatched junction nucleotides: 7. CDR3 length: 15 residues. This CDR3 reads CASSFDRGFTEKLFF. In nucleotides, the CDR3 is TGTGCCAGCAGCTTTGACAGGGGTTTTACTGAAAAACTGTTTTTT.

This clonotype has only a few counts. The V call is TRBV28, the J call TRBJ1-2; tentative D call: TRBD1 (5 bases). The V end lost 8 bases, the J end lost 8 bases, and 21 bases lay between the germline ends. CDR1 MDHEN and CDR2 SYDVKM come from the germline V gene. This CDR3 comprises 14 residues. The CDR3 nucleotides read TGTGCCAGCCGTCGGACACGGCAAGTAATGGGCTACACCTTC. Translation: CASRRTRQVMGYTF.

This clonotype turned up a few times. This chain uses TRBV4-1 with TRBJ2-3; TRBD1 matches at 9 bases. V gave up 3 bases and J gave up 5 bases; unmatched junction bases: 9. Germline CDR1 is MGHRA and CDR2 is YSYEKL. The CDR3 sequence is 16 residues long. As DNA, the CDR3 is TGCGCCAGCAGCCAGGTACAGGGGGCGACTGGAGATACGCAGTATTTT. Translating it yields CASSQVQGATGDTQYF.

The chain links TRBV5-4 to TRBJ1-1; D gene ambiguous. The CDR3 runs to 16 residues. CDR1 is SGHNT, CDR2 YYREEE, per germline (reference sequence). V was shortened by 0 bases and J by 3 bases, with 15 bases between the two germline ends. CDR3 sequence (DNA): TGTGCCAGCAGCTTGGCTGGGGAGAAGGATGACACTGAAGCTTTCTTT. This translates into CASSLAGEKDDTEAFF.

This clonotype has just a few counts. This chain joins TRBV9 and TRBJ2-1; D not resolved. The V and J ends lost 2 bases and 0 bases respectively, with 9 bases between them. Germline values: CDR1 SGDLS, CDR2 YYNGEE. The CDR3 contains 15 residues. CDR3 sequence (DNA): TGTGCCAGCAGCGTGTCATCCGGCTCCTACAATGAGCAGTTCTTC. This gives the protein CASSVSSGSYNEQFF.

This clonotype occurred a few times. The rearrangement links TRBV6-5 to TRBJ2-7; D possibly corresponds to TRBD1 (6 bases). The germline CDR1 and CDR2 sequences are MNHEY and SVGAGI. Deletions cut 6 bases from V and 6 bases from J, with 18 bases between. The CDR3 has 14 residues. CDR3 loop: CASSPTRTVSEQYV. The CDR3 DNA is TGTGCCAGCAGCCCAACCCGGACAGTATCCGAGCAGTACGTC.

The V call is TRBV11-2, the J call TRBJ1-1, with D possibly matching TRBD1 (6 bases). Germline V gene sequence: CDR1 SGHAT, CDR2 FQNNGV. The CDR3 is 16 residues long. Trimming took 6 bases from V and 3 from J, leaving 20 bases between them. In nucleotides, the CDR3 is TGTGCCAGCAGGTCGCTGGGGGGCAGATTGCACACTGAAGCTTTCTTT. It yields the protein CASRSLGGRLHTEAFF. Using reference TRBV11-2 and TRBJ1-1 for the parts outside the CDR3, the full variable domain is EAGVAQSPRYKIIEKRQSVAFWCNPISGHATLYWYQQILGQGPKLLIQFQNNGVVDDSQLPKDRFSAERLKGVDSTLKIQPAKLEDSAVYLCASRSLGGRLHTEAFFGQGTRLTVV.

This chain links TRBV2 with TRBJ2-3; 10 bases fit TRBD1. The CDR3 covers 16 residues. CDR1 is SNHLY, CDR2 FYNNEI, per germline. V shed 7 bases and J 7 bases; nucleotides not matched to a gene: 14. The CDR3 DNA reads TGTGCCAGCACCTGGGGACAGGGGATTCATGAAAATACGCAGTATTTT. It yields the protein CASTWGQGIHENTQYF.

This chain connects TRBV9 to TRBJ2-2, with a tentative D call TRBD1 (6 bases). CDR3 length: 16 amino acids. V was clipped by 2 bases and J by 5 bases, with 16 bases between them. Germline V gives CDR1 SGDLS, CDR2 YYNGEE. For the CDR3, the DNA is TGTGCCAGCAGCGTTCTCAGCGGACAGACTACCGGGGAGCTGTTTTTT. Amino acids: CASSVLSGQTTGELFF.

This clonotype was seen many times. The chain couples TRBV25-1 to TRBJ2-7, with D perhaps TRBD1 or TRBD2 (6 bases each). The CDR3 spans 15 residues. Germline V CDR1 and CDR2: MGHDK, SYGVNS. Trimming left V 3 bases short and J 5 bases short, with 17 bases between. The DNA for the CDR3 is TGTGCCAGCAGTGAGGCGAGGGGGGCTGGGGACGAGCAGTACTTC. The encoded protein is CASSEARGAGDEQYF.

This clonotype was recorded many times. CDR3 in amino acids: CASSLPGQMNTEAFF. The CDR3 bases are TGTGCCAGCAGCCTCCCGGGACAAATGAACACTGAAGCTTTCTTT. The rearrangement uses TRBV3-1 and TRBJ1-1; D might be TRBD1 (6 bases). The length of the CDR3 is 15 residues. Looked up from germline, CDR1 is LGHDT and CDR2 is YNNKEL (reference sequence). The V gene lost 4 bases and the J gene lost 0 bases, with 12 bases spanning the gap.

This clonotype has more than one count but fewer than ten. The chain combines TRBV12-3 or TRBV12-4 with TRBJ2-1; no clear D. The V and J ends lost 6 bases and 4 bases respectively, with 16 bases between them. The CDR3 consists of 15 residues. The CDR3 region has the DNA TGTGCCAGCAGCCCCCCCAGGAAGGAATACAATGAGCAGTTCTTC. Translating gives CASSPPRKEYNEQFF.

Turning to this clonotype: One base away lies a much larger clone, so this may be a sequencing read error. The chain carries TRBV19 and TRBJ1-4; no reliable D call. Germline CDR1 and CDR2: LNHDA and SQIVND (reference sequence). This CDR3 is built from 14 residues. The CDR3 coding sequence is TGTGCCAGTAGATTCGGTATCTCCCATGAAAAACTGATTTTT. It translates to CASRFGISHEKLIF.